Listed here is a single TCR beta chain. Its matching antigen is unknown. TCRdb re-called the 5' RACE reads; one entry per CDR3 protein, DNA not given. In all, the sample yields around 400,000 distinct CDR3 sequences. The data are from a study of monozygotic twins with inflammatory bowel disease. Study findings and constraints: Patients with IBD had less TCRbeta diversity (inverse Simpson) than their healthy co-twins.

This CDR3 has 14 amino acids. The germline CDR1 and CDR2 sequences are ENHRY and SYGVKD. This TCR derives from a human donor with ulcerative colitis or Crohn's disease, or a healthy co-twin of an affected twin (not recorded which). The chain joins TRBV10-3 to TRBJ2-7; TCRdb's D call, TRBD1, is unchecked because there is no DNA. The sample consisted of blood. The CDR3 loop reads CAISGDRGLYEQYF.